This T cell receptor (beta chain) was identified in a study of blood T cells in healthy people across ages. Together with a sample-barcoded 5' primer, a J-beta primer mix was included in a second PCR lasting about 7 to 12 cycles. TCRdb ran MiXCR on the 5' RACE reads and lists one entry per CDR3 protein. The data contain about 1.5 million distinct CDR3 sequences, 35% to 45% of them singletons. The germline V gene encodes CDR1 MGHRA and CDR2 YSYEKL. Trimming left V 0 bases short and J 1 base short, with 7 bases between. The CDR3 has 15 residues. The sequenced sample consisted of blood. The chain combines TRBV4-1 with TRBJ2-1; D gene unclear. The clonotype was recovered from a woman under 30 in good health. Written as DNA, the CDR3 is TGCGCCAGCAGCCAAGAACAAGAATCCTACAATGAGCAGTTCTTC. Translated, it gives CASSQEQESYNEQFF.